The TCR beta chain described here comes from a study of shared clonotypes between healthy human individuals. Each subset's genomic DNA was shared equally among a number of immunoSEQ plates. Replicate PCRs run on sorted subsets employed 200 ng DNA, approximately 30,000 T cell genomes. The method was immunoSEQ multiplex PCR; TCRdb's version includes in-frame clones alone and lacks a portion of them. The sample yields around 600,000 clones, less than 98% seen once. The authors divided CD4+ cells into CD45RA+ naive and CD45RA-negative memory subsets. The germline V and J ends were trimmed by 0 bases and 3 bases, with 12 bases remaining between them. Per the germline V gene, CDR1 is LNHNV and CDR2 is YYDKDF (reference sequence). The CDR3 contains 15 residues.

This clonotype was sampled from a woman in her 30s in good health. The rearrangement uses TRBV15 and TRBJ2-7, with D possibly TRBD2 on 7 matching bases. The sequenced sample was naive CD4+ T cells sorted from blood. Subset of the sample: CD45RA+ positively selected. CDR3 amino acids: CATSRDRGAIYEQYF. CDR3 DNA sequence: TGTGCCACCAGCAGAGATCGGGGGGCCATCTACGAGCAGTACTTC.